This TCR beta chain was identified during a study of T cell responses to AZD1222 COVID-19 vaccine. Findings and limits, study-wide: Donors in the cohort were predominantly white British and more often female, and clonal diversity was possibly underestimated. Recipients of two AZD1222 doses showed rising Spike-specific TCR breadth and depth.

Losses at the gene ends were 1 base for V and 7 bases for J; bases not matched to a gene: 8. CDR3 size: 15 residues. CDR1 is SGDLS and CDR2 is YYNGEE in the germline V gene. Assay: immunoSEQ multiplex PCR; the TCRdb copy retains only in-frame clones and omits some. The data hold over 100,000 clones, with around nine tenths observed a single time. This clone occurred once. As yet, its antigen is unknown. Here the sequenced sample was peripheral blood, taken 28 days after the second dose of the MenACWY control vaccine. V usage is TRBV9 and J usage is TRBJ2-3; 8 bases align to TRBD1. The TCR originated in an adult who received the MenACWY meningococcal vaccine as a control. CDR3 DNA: TGTGCCAGCAGCGTATCACAGGGGGAAATGAATACGCAGTATTTT. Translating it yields CASSVSQGEMNTQYF.